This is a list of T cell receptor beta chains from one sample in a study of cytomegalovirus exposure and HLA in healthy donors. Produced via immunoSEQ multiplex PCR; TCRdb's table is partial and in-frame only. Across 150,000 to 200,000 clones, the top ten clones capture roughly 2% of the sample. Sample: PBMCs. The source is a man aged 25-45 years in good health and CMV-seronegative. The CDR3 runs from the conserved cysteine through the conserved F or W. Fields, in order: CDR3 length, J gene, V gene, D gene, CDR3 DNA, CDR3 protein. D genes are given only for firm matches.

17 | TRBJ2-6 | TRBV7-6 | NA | TGTGCCAGCAGCTTAGCTTCAGGGTCCTCTGGGGCCAACGTCCTGACTTTC | CASSLASGSSGANVLTF
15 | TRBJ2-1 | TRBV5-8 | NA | TGTGCCAGCAGCTTGGGTAGTTATGCCTACAATGAGCAGTTCTTC | CASSLGSYAYNEQFF
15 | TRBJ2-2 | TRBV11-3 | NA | TGTGCCAGCACCCCCCGGGAGATGGTCACCGGGGAGCTGTTTTTT | CASTPREMVTGELFF
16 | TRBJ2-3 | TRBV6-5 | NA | TGTGCCAGCAGTTACCATAGCGAGTCTAGCACAGATACGCAGTATTTT | CASSYHSESSTDTQYF
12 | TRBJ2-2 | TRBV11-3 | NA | TGTGCCAGCAGCTCCCCGGCCGGGGAGCTGTTTTTT | CASSSPAGELFF
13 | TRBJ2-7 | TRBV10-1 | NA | TGCGCCAGCAGTGGGGCACTGATCTACGAGCAGTACTTC | CASSGALIYEQYF
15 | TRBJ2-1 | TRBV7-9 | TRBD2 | TGTGCCAGCAGCTTCGTAGCGGGAGGGTACAATGAGCAGTTCTTC | CASSFVAGGYNEQFF
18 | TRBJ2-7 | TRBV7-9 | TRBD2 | TGTGCCAGCAGCTTCCTTGCGGCTAGCGGGAGCCGGTCCTACGAGCAGTACTTC | CASSFLAASGSRSYEQYF
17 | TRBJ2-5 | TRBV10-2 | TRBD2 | TGCGCCAGCAGGGCATTACAGGGACTAGCTAAGGCATGGACCCAGTACTTC | CASRALQGLAKAWTQYF
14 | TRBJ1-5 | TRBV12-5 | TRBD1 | TGTGCTAGTGGTCTAGGACAGGGAAATCAGCCCCAGCATTTT | CASGLGQGNQPQHF
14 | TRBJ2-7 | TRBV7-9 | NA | TGTGCCAGCAGTCCCCCTCGGGGTTCCTACGAGCAGTACTTC | CASSPPRGSYEQYF
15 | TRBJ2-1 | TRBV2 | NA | TGTGCCAGCAGTGAGGACTCCCGGAAATTCGATGAGCAGTTCTTC | CASSEDSRKFDEQFF
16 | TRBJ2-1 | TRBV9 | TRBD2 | TGTGCCAGCAGCCCTGGGACTAGCGTAAACTACAATGAGCAGTTCTTC | CASSPGTSVNYNEQFF
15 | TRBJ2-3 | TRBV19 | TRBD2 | TGTGCCAGTACGGCCGGGGGGAGTCTCACAGATACGCAGTATTTT | CASTAGGSLTDTQYF
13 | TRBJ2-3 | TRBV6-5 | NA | TGTGCCAGCAGTGCTCCGGGACAAGATACGCAATATTTT | CASSAPGQDTQYF
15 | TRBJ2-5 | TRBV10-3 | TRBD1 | TGTGCCATCAGTGACCGCGGACAGGGTAGAGAGACCCAGTACTTC | CAISDRGQGRETQYF
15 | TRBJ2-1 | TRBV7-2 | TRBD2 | TGTGCCAGCAGCCTTCCGGCTAGCGGGGCCAATGAGCAGTTCTTC | CASSLPASGANEQFF
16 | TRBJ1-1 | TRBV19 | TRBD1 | TGTGCCAGTAGTCCCCAACAGGGGGCCGGGAACACTGAAGCTTTCTTT | CASSPQQGAGNTEAFF
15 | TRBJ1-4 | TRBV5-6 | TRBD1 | TGTGCCAGCAGCGCGGGTCGGGACAGAGATGAAAAACTGTTTTTT | CASSAGRDRDEKLFF
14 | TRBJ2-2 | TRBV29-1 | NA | TGCAGCGTAGCAAGCGGTGCGAACACCGGGGAGCTGTTTTTT | CSVASGANTGELFF
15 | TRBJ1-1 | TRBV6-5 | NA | TGTGCCAGCAGTTACTCTGGGCGGGGCGGCACTGAAGCTTTCTTT | CASSYSGRGGTEAFF
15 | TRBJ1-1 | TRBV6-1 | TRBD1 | TGTGCCAGCAGAATCGCCGGGACAGGGCGGACTGAAGCTTTCTTT | CASRIAGTGRTEAFF
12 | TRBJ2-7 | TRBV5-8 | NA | TGTGCCAGCAGGTATTTGAGTCACGAGCAGTACTTC | CASRYLSHEQYF
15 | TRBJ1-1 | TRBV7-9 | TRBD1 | TGTGCCAGCAGCTTAGTTACAGGGGCTGCTTCTGAAGCTTTCTTT | CASSLVTGAASEAFF
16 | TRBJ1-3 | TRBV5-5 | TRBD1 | TGTGCCAGCAGCTCCGTCGGTACAGGGGACGGGAACACCATATATTTT | CASSSVGTGDGNTIYF
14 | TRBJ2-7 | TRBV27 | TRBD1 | TGTGCCAGCAGCCCAGAACAGGGGGTCTACGAGCAGTACTTC | CASSPEQGVYEQYF
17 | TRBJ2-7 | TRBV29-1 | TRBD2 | TGCAGCGTTGGTGGGACTAGCGGGAAGGGGGTCTATGGCGAGCAGTACTTC | CSVGGTSGKGVYGEQYF
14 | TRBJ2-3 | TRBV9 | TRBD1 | TGTGCCAGCAGCGTCGAGGGGGCCACAGATACGCAGTATTTT | CASSVEGATDTQYF
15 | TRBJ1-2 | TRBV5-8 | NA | TGTGCCAGCAGCTTGGTTGCAGGAAGGAACTATGGCTACACCTTC | CASSLVAGRNYGYTF
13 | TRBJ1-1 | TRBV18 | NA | TGTGCCAGCTCACGCACAGTGAACACTGAAGCTTTCTTT | CASSRTVNTEAFF
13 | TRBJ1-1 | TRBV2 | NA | TGTGCCAGCAGCGCGGACAGGAACACTGAAGCTTTCTTT | CASSADRNTEAFF
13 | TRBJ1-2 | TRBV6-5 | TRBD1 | TGTGCCAGCAGGGGGACAGAGTCCCTTGGCTACACCTTC | CASRGTESLGYTF
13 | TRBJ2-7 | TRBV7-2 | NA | TGTGCCAGCAGCTTATACGGTCCCTACGAGCAGTACTTC | CASSLYGPYEQYF
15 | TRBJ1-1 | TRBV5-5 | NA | TGTGCCAGCAGCCTGCCGAGGGCAAGAAACACTGAAGCTTTCTTT | CASSLPRARNTEAFF
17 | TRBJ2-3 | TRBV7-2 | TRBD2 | TGTGCCAGCAGCTTCACTAGCGGGAGGGCCGGCACAGATACGCAGTATTTT | CASSFTSGRAGTDTQYF
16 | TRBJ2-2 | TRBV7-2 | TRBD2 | TGTGCCAGCAGCTTAGCTAGCGGGGGGAACACCGGGGAGCTGTTTTTT | CASSLASGGNTGELFF